These 5 T cell receptor beta chains share one sample of origin, sequenced in a study of blood T cells in healthy people across ages. Alongside a J-beta primer mix, a sample-barcoded 5' primer served in a second PCR lasting about 7 to 12 cycles. TCRdb re-derived calls from the 5' RACE reads in MiXCR, one entry per CDR3 protein. The table has almost 1 million distinct CDR3 sequences, around 54% seen once; the top ten hold around 21%. Sequenced sample: blood. Receptors were obtained from a woman aged 60-70 years in good health.

As to this clonotype: Here the CDR3 omits its conserved ending phenylalanine or tryptophan, so a read error is the likely source. The chain recombines TRBV12-3 or TRBV12-4 with TRBJ2-7; D is perhaps TRBD1 (6 bases). This CDR3 contains 14 residues. V was cut by 2 bases and J by 2 bases, with 10 bases left in between. CDR3 sequence reads: CASSLNRVPYEQYL. The CDR3 DNA is TGTGCCAGCAGTTTAAACAGGGTCCCCTACGAGCAGTACTTA.

About this clonotype: This may be a read error, as it is one base from a much larger clone. The genes are TRBV29-1 and TRBJ2-5; D may be TRBD1 (6 bases). CDR1 and CDR2 (germline): SQVTM, ANQGSEA. The CDR3 extends over 12 amino acids. V lost 6 bases and J lost 11, with 19 bases in between. CDR3 DNA: TGCAGCGTGATACAGGGATCCTACAAGCAGTACTTC. Protein: CSVIQGSYKQYF. Based on the CDR3 plus reference TRBV29-1 and TRBJ2-5, the full variable domain is SAVISQKPSRDICQRGTSLTIQCQVDSQVTMMFWYRQQPGQSLTLIATANQGSEATYESGFVIDKFPISRPNLTFSTLTVSNMSPEDSSIYLCSVIQGSYKQYFGPGTRLLVL.

V usage is TRBV12-3 or TRBV12-4 and J usage is TRBJ1-2; no reliable D call. The length of the CDR3 is 15 residues. V lost 2 bases to trimming and J lost 4 bases, with 14 bases between them. The chain's CDR3 is CASSLNDGRAYGYTF. CDR3 nucleotide sequence: TGTGCCAGCAGTTTAAATGACGGAAGAGCCTATGGCTACACCTTC.

The chain carries TRBV9 and TRBJ2-5; D is perhaps TRBD2 (5 bases). Germline V gene sequence: CDR1 SGDLS, CDR2 YYNGEE. Trimming took off 0 bases at V and 11 bases at J, with 17 bases between the two ends. This CDR3 has 14 amino acids. CDR3 DNA sequence: TGTGCCAGCAGCGTAGCGGGAAGTTACAATGAGCAGTACTTC. Translated, it gives CASSVAGSYNEQYF.

This rearrangement joins TRBV21-1 to TRBJ2-3; the table's D call, TRBD2, has no DNA check behind it. TRBV21-1 is termed a pseudogene. The CDR3 has 19 residues. CDR3 amino acids: CASSKVLGFRGGRTDTQYF. The CDR3, as DNA: TGTGCCAGCAGCAAAGTTTTGGGCTTTCGGGGAGGCCGCACAGATACGCAGTATTTT.